This TCR beta chain was profiled in a study of blood T cell repertoires in COVID-19. Study details: The samples span acute and convalescent COVID-19 from the United States, Italy and Spain.

The method was immunoSEQ multiplex PCR; TCRdb's version includes in-frame clones alone and lacks a portion of them. The sample carries 190,000 or so clones, around 87% recorded once. This CDR3 is 15 amino acids long. V shed 5 bases and J 4 bases; nucleotides not matched to a gene: 1. From germline, CDR1 is MNHEY and CDR2 SMNVEV (reference sequence). Sequenced input: peripheral blood. This chain joins TRBV27 and TRBJ2-3, with 15 bases that match TRBD2. This sequence was found in a man aged 35-49 years with active or convalescent COVID-19. The DNA for the CDR3 is TGTGCCAGCAGTGGACTAGCGGGGGGGCCAGATACGCAGTATTTT. As protein: CASSGLAGGPDTQYF.